This TCR beta chain is drawn from a study of OX40 agonist ivuxolimab in advanced cancers. Study-level background: At around 83% male, the cohort had a mean age of about 60 years, ranging from about 23 to 79.

Assay used: immunoSEQ multiplex PCR; TCRdb lists only in-frame clones, some missing. The sample includes about 79,000 clones, roughly 88% of them seen just once. After removal of 4 bases from V and 2 bases from J, the junction contained 4 bases not matched to a gene. The CDR3 is 14 amino acids. Germline lookup yields CDR1 LGHNA and CDR2 YNFKEQ. This clone was recorded only once. The rearrangement uses TRBV4-2 and TRBJ2-5; 7 bases agree with TRBD1. Here the sequenced sample was CD4+ or CD8+ T cells sorted from blood, taken in a trial of the OX40 agonist ivuxolimab. This sequence was found in an adult with an advanced solid tumor such as melanoma, head and neck, liver or kidney cancer. CDR3 in DNA: TGTGCCAGCAGCCGGGGCAGGGGGCAAGAGACCCAGTACTTC. Translating it yields CASSRGRGQETQYF.